The 27 T cell receptor beta chains reported below all come from one sample, sequenced in a study of blood T cell repertoires in COVID-19. Repertoires were generated with immunoSEQ multiplex PCR, while TCRdb's copy carries only in-frame clones and drops some. The data hold around 330,000 clones, with 88% observed a single time. The sequencing input was peripheral blood. Every receptor here comes from a woman aged 25 to 39 with COVID-19, enrolled during active disease.

This chain links TRBV3-1 (or the pseudogene TRBV3-2) with TRBJ1-3; a possible D gene is TRBD1 (5 bases). Trimming took off 4 bases at V and 2 bases at J, with 9 bases between the two ends. The CDR3 extends over 14 amino acids. Germline loops: CDR1 LGHDT, CDR2 YNNKEL (reference sequence). In DNA form, the CDR3 reads TGTGCCAGCAGCCCCGGGACTGCTGGAAACACCATATATTTT. It encodes CASSPGTAGNTIYF.

The V call is TRBV6-1, the J call TRBJ1-2; no definite D call. Trimming took 1 base from V and 5 from J, leaving 14 bases between them. Germline V gene data show CDR1 as MNHNS and CDR2 as SASEGT. The CDR3 sequence is 15 residues long. The CDR3 region is CASSEEGGSYYGYTF. The CDR3 region has the DNA TGTGCCAGCAGTGAAGAAGGAGGGTCATATTATGGCTACACCTTC.

The V call is TRBV5-8, the J call TRBJ1-2; D unclear. The V gene's germline CDR1 is SGHTS and CDR2 YDEGEE. This CDR3 contains 15 residues. Trimming shortened V by 2 bases and J by 7 bases, and 18 bases separated the two germline ends. CDR3 nucleotides: TGTGCCAGCAGCTTCTTGACGTCTTCGGGTGGTGGCTACACCTTC. It yields the protein CASSFLTSSGGGYTF.

The chain combines TRBV14 with TRBJ2-2; tentative D call: TRBD1 (6 bases). Germline V gene data show CDR1 as SGHDN and CDR2 as FVKESK. The CDR3 is made up of 14 amino acids. V gave up 5 bases and J gave up 8 bases, with 15 bases separating them. Here the CDR3 reads CASSTRTAKGELFF. DNA for the CDR3: TGTGCCAGCAGCACTAGGACAGCGAAGGGGGAGCTGTTTTTT. Complete variable domain (other parts from reference TRBV14 and TRBJ2-2): EAGVTQFPSHSVIEKGQTVTLRCDPISGHDNLYWYRRVMGKEIKFLLHFVKESKQDESGMPNNRFLAERTGGTYSTLKVQPAELEDSGVYFCASSTRTAKGELFFGEGSRLTVL.

DNA for the CDR3: TGCGCCAGCAGCCACCCCCGGATGACAGGGGGCACGGAGCAGTACGTC. Its translation: CASSHPRMTGGTEQYV. The rearrangement links TRBV4-1 to TRBJ2-7; 10 nucleotides agree with TRBD1. After removal of 3 bases from V and 7 bases from J, the junction contained 12 bases not matched to a gene. The germline V gene has CDR1 MGHRA and CDR2 YSYEKL. The CDR3 runs to 16 residues.

The chain has TRBV5-1 and TRBJ1-5; 7 nucleotides align to TRBD1. Germline CDR1 is SGHRS and CDR2 is YFSETQ. The CDR3 sequence is 13 residues long. The V gene end was trimmed by 4 bases and the J gene end by 7 bases; junction bases not matched to a gene: 5. The CDR3 coding sequence is TGCGCCAGCAGCGAGACAGGGAACCAGCCCCAGCATTTT. Translation: CASSETGNQPQHF.

The chain combines TRBV2 with TRBJ1-2, with a tentative D call TRBD1 (6 bases). Trimming removed 6 bases at V and 8 bases at J, with 16 bases between. Per germline, CDR1 SNHLY and CDR2 FYNNEI. CDR3 size: 13 residues. The DNA for the CDR3 is TGTGCCAGCAGGGAACAGGGATTGGGAGGCTACACCTTC. Its translation: CASREQGLGGYTF.

Notes on this clone: Other nucleotide sequences from this sample produce the same CDR3. The rearrangement links TRBV7-9 to TRBJ1-2; possible D gene TRBD1, 6 bases. The CDR3 spans 12 residues. V shed 1 base and J shed 6 bases, with 6 bases lying between them. Looked up from germline, CDR1 is SEHNR and CDR2 is FQNEAQ (reference sequence). This chain's CDR3 is CASSLGTDGYTF. CDR3 in DNA: TGTGCCAGCAGCTTAGGGACAGATGGCTACACCTTC.

V and J are TRBV2 and TRBJ2-1, with 7 bases that match TRBD2. The V gene's germline CDR1 is SNHLY and CDR2 FYNNEI. This CDR3 has 13 amino acids. V shed 10 bases, J shed 4 bases, and the junction held 7 bases outside the gene matches. CDR3 loop: CATAVGGYNEQFF. The CDR3 nucleotides read TGTGCCACAGCGGTCGGGGGGTACAATGAGCAGTTCTTC.

This clone was detected once. The genes are TRBV7-8 and TRBJ2-1; no clear D gene. V lost 5 bases and J 5 bases, leaving 22 bases between the germline ends. Germline CDR1 reads SGHVS; CDR2 reads FQNEAQ. The CDR3 totals 17 residues. This chain's CDR3 is CASSLPRRYQIHNEQFF. The CDR3 DNA reads as TGTGCCAGCAGCCTTCCTCGTCGATACCAGATCCACAATGAGCAGTTCTTC.

This clone was picked up one time. The V gene is TRBV11-2, the J gene TRBJ1-2; 9 nucleotides line up with TRBD1. V lost 5 bases, J lost 6 bases, and 10 bases stayed unmatched. The germline V gene has CDR1 SGHAT and CDR2 FQNNGV. CDR3 length: 15 residues. CDR3 sequence: CASSPGQGAFDGYTF. The CDR3 nucleotides read TGTGCCAGCAGCCCGGGACAGGGAGCGTTCGATGGCTACACCTTC.

This clone was observed once. This chain joins TRBV28 and TRBJ1-2; D remains ambiguous. Germline CDR1 reads MDHEN; CDR2 reads SYDVKM. The CDR3 is 13 amino acids. Trimming cost V 10 bases and J 1 base, with 13 bases left between them. Here the CDR3 reads CATRTSNNYGYTF. CDR3 coding DNA: TGTGCCACCAGGACTTCGAATAACTATGGCTACACCTTC.

This chain links TRBV12-2 with TRBJ1-2; the DNA was not compared with TRBD1, the D call given in the table. TRBV12-2 is designated a pseudogene. The CDR3 consists of 15 residues. The CDR3 DNA follows: TGTGCAAGTCGCTTAGGTGGGGGCCGGAACTATGGCTACACCTTC. Translation gives CASRLGGGRNYGYTF.

The chain joins TRBV30 to TRBJ1-6, with TRBD1 identical over 7 bases. The CDR3 is made up of 15 amino acids. Germline CDR1 reads GTSNPN; CDR2 reads SVGIG (reference sequence). V trimming: 1 base; J trimming: 10 bases; junction bases outside the gene matches: 10. The CDR3 loop is CAWSATAGGGSPLHF. The DNA for the CDR3 is TGTGCCTGGAGTGCGACGGCAGGGGGTGGCTCACCCCTCCACTTT.

V and J are TRBV28 and TRBJ1-6, with a tentative D call TRBD1 (5 bases). This CDR3 has 15 residues. Germline CDR1 MDHEN, CDR2 SYDVKM. V lost 8 bases and J 7 bases, leaving 18 bases between the germline ends. As DNA, the CDR3 is TGTGCCAGCTGGGGGACTTGGAGGGAAAATTCACCCCTCCACTTT. Its translation is CASWGTWRENSPLHF.

This clone was recorded a few times. The chain links TRBV6-5 to TRBJ1-2; 9 bases are a match to TRBD1. The CDR3 is made up of 16 amino acids. Germline V lookup: CDR1 MNHEY, CDR2 SVGAGI. V shed 4 bases and J 8 bases; nucleotides not matched to a gene: 14. The CDR3 DNA is TGTGCCAGCAGTTTTTCGGGACAGGGAGTTAGAGACGGCTACACCTTC. It encodes CASSFSGQGVRDGYTF.

J is TRBJ2-1 and V is TRBV5-1; possible D gene TRBD1, 7 bases. Germline lookup yields CDR1 SGHRS and CDR2 YFSETQ. V shed 0 bases and J shed 9 bases, with 13 bases lying between them. The CDR3 extends over 14 amino acids. CDR3 nucleotides: TGCGCCAGCAGCTTGGTTGGAGGGGGCGGTGAGCAGTTCTTC. It codes for CASSLVGGGGEQFF.

The V gene is TRBV5-1, the J gene TRBJ1-1, with 7 bases matching TRBD1. The germline V gene has CDR1 SGHRS and CDR2 YFSETQ. CDR3 length equals 13 residues. V was pared by 7 bases and J by 3 bases, with 6 bases of the junction left unmatched. The CDR3 DNA reads as TGCGCCAGCCGCCCCGGGACAGACACTGAAGCTTTCTTT. As protein: CASRPGTDTEAFF.

This chain joins TRBV4-1 and TRBJ2-5; TRBD1 agrees at 8 bases. Germline CDR1 reads MGHRA; CDR2 reads YSYEKL. The CDR3 consists of 17 residues. Germline trimming cut 0 bases from V and 4 bases from J; bases unmatched to any gene: 10. CDR3 sequence reads: CASSQDPRTGMGETQYF. CDR3 DNA sequence: TGCGCCAGCAGCCAAGATCCCCGGACAGGGATGGGAGAGACCCAGTACTTC.

V is TRBV2 and J is TRBJ2-5; 7 nucleotides agree with TRBD2. This CDR3 comprises 13 residues. Germline-derived CDR1 and CDR2 are SNHLY and FYNNEI. V was pared by 5 bases and J by 7 bases, with 7 bases of the junction left unmatched. The CDR3 DNA reads as TGTGCCAGCAGTCTCAGCGGGGAGGGGACCCAGTACTTC. It translates to CASSLSGEGTQYF.

The chain recombines TRBV30 with TRBJ1-2, with unresolved D. Per germline, CDR1 GTSNPN and CDR2 SVGIG (reference sequence). This CDR3 has 15 residues. The germline V and J ends were trimmed by 3 bases and 4 bases, with 18 bases remaining between them. This CDR3 is CAWRDLTPRLYGYTF. CDR3 DNA: TGTGCCTGGAGAGACCTGACCCCGAGGCTCTATGGCTACACCTTC. Full variable domain (rest looked up from reference TRBV30 and TRBJ1-2): SQTIHQWPATLVQPVGSPLSLECTVEGTSNPNLYWYRQAAGRGLQLLFYSVGIGQISSEVPQNLSASRPQDRQFILSSKKLLLSDSGFYLCAWRDLTPRLYGYTFGSGTRLTVV.

This clone occurred a few times. The V gene is TRBV6-5, the J gene TRBJ1-2; D is unclear. CDR1 and CDR2 (germline): MNHEY, SVGAGI. CDR3 length: 12 amino acids. The V end was cut by 7 bases, the J end by 4 bases, with 10 bases between. In DNA form, the CDR3 reads TGTGCCAGCATGGCGGAATTCTATGGCTACACCTTC. As protein: CASMAEFYGYTF.

In this sample, this clone turned up once. The chain employs TRBV3-1 (or the pseudogene TRBV3-2) and TRBJ2-5, with 10 bases identical to TRBD1. The germline CDR1 and CDR2 sequences are LGHDT and YNNKEL (reference sequence). J gave up 5 bases and V 4 bases, and 4 bases lay outside the gene matches. The CDR3 consists of 14 residues. Written as DNA, the CDR3 is TGTGCCAGCAGCCGGGACAGGGGACGGGAGACCCAGTACTTC. It yields the protein CASSRDRGRETQYF.

CDR3 amino acids: CASSQDLGELFF. CDR3 bases: TGTGCCAGCAGCCAGGATCTGGGGGAGCTGTTTTTT. The J gene is TRBJ2-2, the V gene TRBV7-9; D unclear. This CDR3 is built from 12 residues. Deletions cut 5 bases from V and 8 bases from J, with 9 bases between. Looked up from germline, CDR1 is SEHNR and CDR2 is FQNEAQ (reference sequence).

The J gene is TRBJ2-1, the V gene TRBV7-2; D is possibly TRBD1 (6 bases). Trimming left V 3 bases short and J 5 bases short, with 11 bases between. CDR1 and CDR2 from the germline V gene are SGHTA and FQGNSA. The CDR3 runs 14 residues. The CDR3 coding sequence is TGTGCCAGCAGCTTTTACAGGGATGACAATGAGCAGTTCTTC. Translation: CASSFYRDDNEQFF.

The V call is TRBV5-6, the J call TRBJ2-2; no definite D call. Germline loops: CDR1 SGHDT, CDR2 YYEEEE. The CDR3 covers 16 residues. The ends were cut back, 1 base at V and 3 bases at J, with 13 bases in the middle. The CDR3 DNA follows: TGTGCCAGCAGCTTGTTTGTGGGCGTTTACACCGGGGAGCTGTTTTTT. Encoded protein: CASSLFVGVYTGELFF.

This rearrangement joins TRBV5-1 to TRBJ2-5; 8 nucleotides match TRBD1. V shed 6 bases and J 2 bases; nucleotides not matched to a gene: 3. The length of the CDR3 is 13 residues. The germline V gene encodes CDR1 SGHRS and CDR2 YFSETQ. For the CDR3, the DNA is TGCGCCAGCATCGGACAGGGACAAGAGACCCAGTACTTC. Encoded protein: CASIGQGQETQYF.